The present T cell receptor beta chain was sequenced within a study of T cells in Graves' hyperthyroidism and ophthalmopathy. Study outcomes and limitations: Among clonotypes expanded in thyroid above 0.001, most were also found in blood.

This clonotype appeared many times. Its antigen is not identified. Uncontrolled infections, other autoimmune diseases, pregnancy or lactation led to exclusion of patients. Cells are PBMCs isolated from roughly 10 ml of fresh blood. Amplification of TCR beta CDR3 regions was performed using RNA transcripts as template. An initial round of RT-PCR targeting the TCR CDR3 relied on the HTBI primer set. In TCRdb, the multiplex PCR reads were re-called with MiXCR into one record per CDR3 protein. This sample has 250,000 or so distinct CDR3 sequences; roughly 15% occur once, and the top ten carry around 30%. CDR3 size: 13 residues. V dropped 1 base and J dropped 2 bases, with 5 bases sitting between them. Germline CDR1 and CDR2: SGHVS and FNYEAQ.

The chain employs TRBV7-6 and TRBJ1-1; D call uncertain. This receptor was obtained from a woman in her forties or fifties with Graves' hyperthyroidism that later progressed to Graves' ophthalmopathy. Source material: blood. The chain's CDR3 is CASSLEENTEAFF. CDR3 sequence (DNA): TGTGCCAGCAGCTTAGAGGAAAACACTGAAGCTTTCTTT.